The following is a T cell receptor (beta chain) sequence with its context. What antigen it recognizes has not been identified. No much larger clonotype is one base removed from it; base qualities were not supplied. TCRbeta CDR3 regions were amplified from genomic DNA using the immunoSEQ Assay, a bias-controlled multiplex PCR. Turning to the authors' computational methods: The number of nucleated cells in each sample was estimated by amplification of reference gene primers within the assay. To quantify the absolute abundance of each unique TCRbeta CDR3 rearrangement, sequence reads were collapsed and filtered. For each sample, productive Simpson clonality was calculated by taking the square root of Simpson's diversity index across productive rearrangements. TCRdb's version of the immuneACCESS table is confined to in-frame rearrangements and falls short of the full clone set. An unresolved V gene accounts for under half of the shortfall where checked; the remainder is of unknown origin. V and J calls plus clone size are reproduced from that table; the DNA served to infer D and trimming. The table for this sample lists tens of thousands of clones; approximately 91% of them were counted only once. Around 0.43% of the sample is in the top ten clones.

Collaborating institutions collected whole blood in K2EDTA tubes following their own protocols. For TCRbeta analysis, collaborators shipped samples as frozen whole blood, isolated PBMCs, or DNA extracted from either of those sample types. The source of the sample is a study of blood T cell repertoires in COVID-19 (dated by TCRdb to about 2020). Looking at the study overall: Samples from collaborators originated in the United States, Italy and Spain and spanned both the acute and convalescent phases of COVID-19. The prospective study material was composed of cDNA or gDNA derived from T cells, B-cell-depleted T cells, or PBMCs. Subjects who had been exposed to COVID-19, were actively infected with it, or had recovered from it provided the deeply sampled blood TCRbeta repertoires that made up the dataset. The repertoires were released in a freely available public database intended as a resource for research on the immune response to SARS-CoV-2. Samples were obtained from the ongoing ImmuneRACE study (first 160 participants) and from 1,254 subjects provided by 6 global collaborators. Nearly every sample came with metadata listing a de-identified subject ID, COVID-19 status, age in years and sex. Where available, HLA class I and class II types were taken from metadata supplied by the sample provider and were not determined by assay-based typing. Study-level results and caveats: The amount of clinical and demographic metadata varied by source and participant and was provided uncurated.

The CDR3 has 14 amino acids, counting the end cysteine and phenylalanine. Only the CDR3 DNA is retained, 42 bases long and in frame from the first base. Sequences LNHDA (CDR1) and SQIVND (CDR2) are obtained from the germline V gene (reference sequence). V is pared back by 3 bases and J by 7 bases, with 15 bases lying between the germline termini. The specimen was peripheral blood. The chain couples TRBV19 to TRBJ1-2; 5 matching bases give a weak D call of TRBD1. The TCR comes from a human donor in a cohort sampled during active COVID-19. The encoded CDR3 is CASSMGPQGSGYTF. The DNA reads as follows: TGTGCCAGTAGTATGGGCCCCCAGGGAAGTGGCTACACCTTC.